The source of this T cell receptor beta chain is a study of blood T cells in healthy people across ages. Findings of the study overall: Reliance upon unsorted PBMCs precluded definitive naive versus antigen-experienced comparison. Roughly linearly, TCR beta diversity per million T cells fell as age increased.

Collection of 8.5 to 10 milliliters of peripheral blood was performed for each donor. Next came a second PCR, run for roughly 7 to 12 cycles, which used a sample-barcoded 5' primer along with a J-beta primer mix. TCRdb reanalysed the 5' RACE reads using MiXCR and keeps one entry per CDR3 protein. The repertoire consists of about 640,000 distinct CDR3 sequences, with approximately 59% occurring once and the leading ten covering roughly 34%. This clonotype has only a few counts. Its antigen is unknown. The CDR3 length is 13 residues. Germline CDR1 and CDR2: DFQATT and SNEGSKA (reference sequence). The J segment lost 1 base and the V segment lost 4 bases, leaving 1 base of the junction unmatched.

The J gene is TRBJ2-3, the V gene TRBV20-1, with 8 bases matching TRBD2. The receptor comes from a man in his 60s in good health. The sequencing input was blood. The CDR3 sequence is CSAKAGGTDTQYF. The DNA of the CDR3 is TGCAGTGCTAAAGCGGGAGGCACAGATACGCAGTATTTT.